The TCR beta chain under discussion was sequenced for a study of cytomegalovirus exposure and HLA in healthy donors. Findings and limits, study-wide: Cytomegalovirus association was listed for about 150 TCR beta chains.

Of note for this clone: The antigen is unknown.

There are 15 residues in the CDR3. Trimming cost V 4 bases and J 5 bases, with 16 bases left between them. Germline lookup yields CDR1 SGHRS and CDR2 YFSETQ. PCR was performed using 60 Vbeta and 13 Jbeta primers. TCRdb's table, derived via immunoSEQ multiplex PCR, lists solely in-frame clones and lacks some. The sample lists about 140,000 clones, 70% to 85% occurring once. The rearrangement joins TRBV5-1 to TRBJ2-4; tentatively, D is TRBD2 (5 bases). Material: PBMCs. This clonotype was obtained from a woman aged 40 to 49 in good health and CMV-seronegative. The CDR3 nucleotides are TGCGCCAGCAGCCCCCCCAGCCGGGGTCAAAACATTCAGTACTTC. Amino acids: CASSPPSRGQNIQYF.